Listed below are T cell receptor beta chains from one sample, sequenced in a study of PD-1 blockade in mismatch repair-deficient tumors. Profiling relied on immunoSEQ multiplex PCR, and the TCRdb table lists in-frame clones only, not all of them. Of approximately 63,000 clones in the sample, about nine tenths were seen once. This specimen consisted of peripheral blood, obtained 52 weeks after starting pembrolizumab. The receptors here all came from an adult with mismatch repair-deficient cancer. Each CDR3 is given with its conserved first and last residue. The D gene is left open where the match is weak. Clone size is stated in some rows and not others, as once, few, many or a class when expanded.

TRBD2	NA	TRBV11-2	TRBJ2-2	CASSLGLAGSGELFF	TGTGCCAGCAGCTTGGGACTAGCGGGATCCGGGGAGCTGTTTTTT
NA	few	TRBV7-9	TRBJ2-5	CASSPPTGSPETQYF	TGTGCCAGCAGCCCACCTACAGGGTCCCCCGAGACCCAGTACTTC
NA	NA	TRBV9	TRBJ1-1	CASSVEVSATEAFF	TGTGCCAGCAGCGTAGAGGTCAGTGCCACTGAAGCTTTCTTT
NA	NA	TRBV29-1	TRBJ2-7	CSVERGSSYEQYF	TGCAGCGTTGAAAGGGGGAGCTCCTACGAGCAGTACTTC
NA	NA	TRBV5-8	TRBJ1-5	CASSWLGQPQHF	TGTGCCAGCAGCTGGCTCGGCCAGCCCCAGCATTTT
NA	NA	TRBV4-3	TRBJ2-3	CASSQDRGSMADTQYF	TGCGCCAGCAGCCAAGATAGGGGCAGTATGGCAGATACGCAGTATTTT
NA	few	TRBV9	TRBJ2-6	CASSVVNSGANVLTF	TGTGCCAGCAGCGTAGTTAACTCTGGGGCCAACGTCCTGACTTTC
TRBD2	NA	TRBV11-2	TRBJ2-4	CASSLRFSTIAGVGDIQYF	TGTGCCAGCAGCTTAAGGTTTTCTACGATAGCGGGAGTGGGAGACATTCAGTACTTC
TRBD2	NA	TRBV5-8	TRBJ2-3	CATSLGGRVIDTQYF	TGTGCCACATCTTTAGGCGGGAGAGTCATAGATACGCAGTATTTT
TRBD2	NA	TRBV4-3	TRBJ2-2	CASSQSSGRPAGELFF	TGCGCCAGCAGCCAGAGTAGCGGGAGACCCGCCGGGGAGCTGTTTTTT
NA	NA	TRBV11-3	TRBJ2-7	CASSSRTVYEQYF	TGTGCCAGCAGCTCTAGGACAGTTTACGAGCAGTACTTC
TRBD2	NA	TRBV18	TRBJ2-5	CASSPPSGSIETQYF	TGTGCCAGCTCACCACCCAGCGGGAGTATTGAGACCCAGTACTTC
NA	NA	TRBV10-1	TRBJ2-1	CASSASRGRSYNEQFF	TGCGCCAGCAGTGCCTCGCGGGGCCGCTCCTACAATGAGCAGTTCTTC
NA	NA	TRBV7-8	TRBJ2-2	CASSLDPNRERTGELFF	TGTGCCAGCAGCTTAGATCCCAACAGGGAACGGACCGGGGAGCTGTTTTTT
TRBD2	few	TRBV6-1	TRBJ2-4	CASSGTRLAGGPTGIQYF	TGTGCCAGCAGTGGTACCCGACTAGCGGGAGGGCCGACGGGCATTCAGTACTTC
NA	NA	TRBV2	TRBJ1-4	CASRTDPEKLFF	TGTGCCAGTAGAACGGACCCCGAAAAACTGTTTTTT
TRBD2	once	TRBV19	TRBJ2-2	CASSILGSGTPNTGELFF	TGTGCCAGTAGTATATTGGGAAGCGGGACGCCGAACACCGGGGAGCTGTTTTTT
NA	NA	TRBV6-5	TRBJ2-2	CASSYSPTGELFF	TGTGCCAGCAGTTACTCCCCCACCGGGGAGCTGTTTTTT
NA	NA	TRBV9	TRBJ2-1	CASSGRDSAYNEQFF	TGTGCCAGCAGCGGCCGGGACTCCGCCTACAATGAGCAGTTCTTC
NA	NA	TRBV7-6	TRBJ2-2	CASSLGSGELFF	TGTGCCAGCAGCTTGGGGTCCGGGGAGCTGTTTTTT
NA	NA	TRBV6-5	TRBJ2-7	CASSYSVGSTSYEQYF	TGTGCCAGCAGTTACTCGGTCGGGAGTACCTCCTACGAGCAGTACTTC
TRBD1	NA	TRBV11-3	TRBJ2-1	CASSLGRQGRNEQFF	TGTGCCAGCAGCTTAGGTAGACAGGGACGCAATGAGCAGTTCTTC
TRBD1	NA	TRBV5-1	TRBJ1-1	CASSLRTGQNTEAFF	TGCGCCAGCAGCTTGCGGACAGGGCAGAACACTGAAGCTTTCTTT
NA	NA	TRBV27	TRBJ2-5	CASSPNLIALPYQETQYF	TGTGCCAGCAGTCCGAACCTCATAGCGCTCCCGTACCAAGAGACCCAGTACTTC
NA	NA	TRBV6-5	TRBJ1-5	CASSYSEGQPQHF	TGTGCCAGCAGTTACTCCGAGGGCCAGCCCCAGCATTTT
NA	once	TRBV6-5	TRBJ2-7	CASRTWGEQYF	TGTGCCAGCAGGACCTGGGGCGAGCAGTACTTC
NA	NA	TRBV6-6	TRBJ1-4	CASSYGRVGNEKLFF	TGTGCCAGCAGTTACGGCAGGGTCGGGAATGAAAAACTGTTTTTT
NA	few	TRBV5-1	TRBJ1-2	CASSGGYGYTF	TGCGCCAGCAGCGGGGGCTATGGCTACACCTTC
NA	once	TRBV6-5	TRBJ2-7	CASSYSGGNEQYF	TGTGCCAGCAGTTACTCAGGGGGGAACGAGCAGTACTTC
NA	NA	TRBV6-5	TRBJ2-2	CAIGRGRGYTGELFF	TGTGCCATCGGTAGGGGCCGGGGGTACACCGGGGAGCTGTTTTTT
TRBD1	NA	TRBV28	TRBJ2-5	CASSPTGQGQETQYF	TGTGCCAGCAGTCCAACAGGACAGGGACAAGAGACCCAGTACTTC
NA	once	TRBV10-2	TRBJ2-3	CASSEFVGDSTDTQYF	TGCGCCAGCAGTGAGTTTGTGGGGGATAGCACAGATACGCAGTATTTT
NA	NA	TRBV15	TRBJ1-1	CATSRDGRRPENTEAFF	TGTGCCACCAGCAGAGATGGACGGAGGCCAGAGAACACTGAAGCTTTCTTT
TRBD2	NA	TRBV7-2	TRBJ2-1	CASSYLIGEGEQFF	TGTGCCAGCAGCTATTTGATAGGGGAGGGAGAGCAGTTCTTC
TRBD2	NA	TRBV27	TRBJ2-2	CASSQILAGVSTGELFF	TGTGCCAGCAGCCAAATACTAGCGGGAGTGTCAACCGGGGAGCTGTTTTTT
NA	NA	TRBV5-1	TRBJ2-7	CATYKGAGTYEQYF	TGCGCCACCTATAAAGGGGCAGGGACCTACGAGCAGTACTTC
NA	NA	TRBV5-5	TRBJ2-7	CASSFSGGVYEQYF	TGTGCCAGCAGCTTTTCAGGGGGGGTCTACGAGCAGTACTTC
NA	NA	TRBV5-6	TRBJ2-5	CASSFVTSQETQYF	TGTGCCAGCAGCTTTGTAACTAGCCAAGAGACCCAGTACTTC
NA	NA	TRBV14	TRBJ2-1	CASSQDLTVPYNEQFF	TGTGCCAGCAGCCAAGATCTTACGGTACCCTACAATGAGCAGTTCTTC
NA	NA	TRBV9	TRBJ2-1	CASSKTREQFF	TGTGCCAGCAGCAAGACTCGAGAGCAGTTCTTC
NA	NA	TRBV7-9	TRBJ1-1	CASSQITLRDTEAFF	TGTGCCAGCAGCCAAATTACACTTAGAGACACTGAAGCTTTCTTT
TRBD2	once	TRBV4-2	TRBJ2-2	CASSPGLAGTSTGELFF	TGTGCCAGCAGCCCGGGTCTAGCGGGAACTAGCACCGGGGAGCTGTTTTTT
TRBD1	NA	TRBV4-2	TRBJ2-7	CASSPGTGNPYEQYF	TGTGCCAGCAGCCCAGGGACAGGGAACCCCTACGAGCAGTACTTC
NA	NA	TRBV27	TRBJ2-7	CASSLTATYEQYF	TGTGCCAGCAGTTTAACAGCTACCTACGAGCAGTACTTC
NA	NA	TRBV5-1	TRBJ2-7	CASSRGWGREVDEQYF	TGCGCCAGCAGCCGAGGCTGGGGCAGGGAGGTCGACGAGCAGTACTTC
NA	NA	TRBV5-1	TRBJ2-2	CASSLGQATGELFF	TGCGCCAGCAGCTTGGGTCAGGCCACCGGGGAGCTGTTTTTT
TRBD1	NA	TRBV15	TRBJ2-7	CATSRDGDRIYEQYF	TGTGCCACCAGCAGAGATGGGGACAGGATCTACGAGCAGTACTTC
NA	NA	TRBV7-9	TRBJ2-7	CASSLARDNNEQYF	TGTGCCAGCAGCTTAGCGCGGGACAATAACGAGCAGTACTTC
NA	NA	TRBV27	TRBJ1-2	CASSARGGGNYGYTF	TGTGCCAGCAGCGCCCGCGGGGGCGGTAACTATGGCTACACCTTC
TRBD2	NA	TRBV30	TRBJ2-7	CAWSVPRASGSGEQYF	TGTGCCTGGAGTGTCCCCCGGGCTAGCGGGAGCGGCGAGCAGTACTTC
TRBD1	NA	TRBV19	TRBJ2-1	CASSRGQGYINEQFF	TGTGCCAGTAGTAGAGGACAGGGATACATCAATGAGCAGTTCTTC
TRBD2	once	TRBV28	TRBJ2-7	CASSFSGSSYEQYF	TGTGCCAGCAGTTTTAGCGGGTCCTCCTACGAGCAGTACTTC
NA	many	TRBV6-5	TRBJ1-1	CASSYSRQANTEAFF	TGTGCCAGCAGTTACTCGAGGCAGGCGAACACTGAAGCTTTCTTT
NA	NA	TRBV6-6	TRBJ2-1	CASTRAQGISEQFF	TGTGCCAGCACTCGAGCGCAGGGTATCAGTGAGCAGTTCTTC
TRBD2	NA	TRBV7-9	TRBJ2-3	CASSSTGLAASTDTQYF	TGTGCCAGCAGCTCGACTGGACTAGCGGCTAGCACAGATACGCAGTATTTT
NA	once	TRBV27	TRBJ1-5	CASSSRPFRSNQPQHF	TGTGCCAGCTCTTCGCGACCCTTCCGCAGCAATCAGCCCCAGCATTTT